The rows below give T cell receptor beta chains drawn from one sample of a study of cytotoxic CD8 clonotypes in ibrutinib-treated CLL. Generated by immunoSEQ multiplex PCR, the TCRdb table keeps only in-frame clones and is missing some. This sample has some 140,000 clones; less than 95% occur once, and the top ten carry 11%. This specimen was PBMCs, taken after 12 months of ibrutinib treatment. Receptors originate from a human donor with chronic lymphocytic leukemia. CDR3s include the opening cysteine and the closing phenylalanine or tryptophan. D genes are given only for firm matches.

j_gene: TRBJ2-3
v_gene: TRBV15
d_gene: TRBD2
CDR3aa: CATSLGLAATDTQYF
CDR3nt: TGTGCCACCAGCCTGGGGCTAGCGGCCACAGATACGCAGTATTTT

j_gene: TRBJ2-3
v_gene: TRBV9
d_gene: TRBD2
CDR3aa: CASSTLAGGSTDTQYF
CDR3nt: TGTGCCAGCAGCACCTTAGCGGGAGGTAGCACAGATACGCAGTATTTT

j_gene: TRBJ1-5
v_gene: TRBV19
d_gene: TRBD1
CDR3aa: CASSATGGNQPQHF
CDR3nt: TGTGCCAGTAGCGCGACAGGGGGCAATCAGCCCCAGCATTTT

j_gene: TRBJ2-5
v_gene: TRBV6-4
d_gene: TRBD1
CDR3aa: CASSPPRGRSQYF
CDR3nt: TGTGCCAGCAGTCCACCCAGGGGGAGATCCCAGTACTTC

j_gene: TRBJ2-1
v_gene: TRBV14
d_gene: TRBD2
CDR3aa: CASSRAGGFYNEQFF
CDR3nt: TGTGCCAGCAGCCGGGCGGGGGGCTTCTACAATGAGCAGTTCTTC

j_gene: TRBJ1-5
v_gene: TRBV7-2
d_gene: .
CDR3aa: CASSGGNNQPQHF
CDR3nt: TGTGCCAGCAGCGGGGGGAACAATCAGCCCCAGCATTTT

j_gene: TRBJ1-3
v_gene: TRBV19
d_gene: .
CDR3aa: CASSMETGGISGNTIYF
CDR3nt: TGTGCCAGTAGTATGGAAACCGGGGGCATCTCCGGAAACACCATATATTTT

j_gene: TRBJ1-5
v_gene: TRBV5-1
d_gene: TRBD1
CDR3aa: CASSLEGQEGQPQHF
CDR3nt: TGCGCCAGCAGCTTGGAGGGACAGGAAGGTCAGCCCCAGCATTTT

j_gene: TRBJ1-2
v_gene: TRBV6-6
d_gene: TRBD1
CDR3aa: CASSTDRDVNYGYTF
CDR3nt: TGTGCCAGCAGTACGGACAGGGATGTTAACTATGGCTACACCTTC

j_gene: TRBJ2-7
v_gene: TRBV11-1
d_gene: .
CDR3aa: CASSSGPDWAYEQYF
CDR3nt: TGTGCCAGCAGCTCGGGCCCTGACTGGGCCTACGAGCAGTACTTC

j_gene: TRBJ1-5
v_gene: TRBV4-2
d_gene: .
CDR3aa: CASRVGNQPQHF
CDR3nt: TGTGCCAGCAGAGTTGGCAATCAGCCCCAGCATTTT

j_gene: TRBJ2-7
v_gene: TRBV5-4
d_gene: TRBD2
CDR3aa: CASSLGPAGASYEQYF
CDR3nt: TGTGCCAGCAGCTTGGGGCCAGCGGGGGCATCCTACGAGCAGTACTTC